One and the same sample provided the 13 T cell receptor beta chains below, sequenced in a study of shared clonotypes between healthy human individuals. Produced via immunoSEQ multiplex PCR; TCRdb's table is partial and in-frame only. The sample consists of under 300,000 clones, over 60% of them appearing once. Input material: memory CD4+ T cells sorted from blood. Subset meaning: CD45RA-negative fraction. These receptors all stem from a man aged 25 to 40 in good health.

V usage is TRBV19 and J usage is TRBJ1-1; the match to TRBD1 covers 7 bases. CDR3 length equals 15 residues. V trimming: 3 bases; J trimming: 1 base; junction bases outside the gene matches: 5. The germline gives CDR1 LNHDA, CDR2 SQIVND (reference sequence). Written as DNA, the CDR3 is TGTGCCAGTAGTATTCCGACAGGGTCGAACACTGAAGCTTTCTTT. Protein product: CASSIPTGSNTEAFF. Together with reference TRBV19 and TRBJ1-1, the CDR3 gives the full variable domain: DGGITQSPKYLFRKEGQNVTLSCEQNLNHDAMYWYRQDPGQGLRLIYYSQIVNDFQKGDIAEGYSVSREKKESFPLTVTSAQKNPTAFYLCASSIPTGSNTEAFFGQGTRLTVV.

This clone was recorded only once. The chain links TRBV18 to TRBJ1-1; D perhaps matches TRBD1 (5 bases). Deletions cut 0 bases from V and 10 bases from J, with 18 bases between. The CDR3 length is 15 residues. Germline assignment: CDR1 KGHSH and CDR2 LQKENI. CDR3 coding DNA: TGTGCCAGCTCACCACCGCAGGGTCCGGGTGGTGTAGCTTTCTTT. It translates to CASSPPQGPGGVAFF.

The rearrangement joins TRBV25-1 to TRBJ2-3; 10 positions agree with TRBD2. CDR1 is MGHDK, CDR2 SYGVNS, per germline. V was clipped by 6 bases and J by 5 bases; unmatched bases: 14. This CDR3 region has 17 residues. CDR3 sequence (DNA): TGTGCCAGCAGCTCCGGCGGGCTAGCGGGAGTGGTAGATACGCAGTATTTT. Protein: CASSSGGLAGVVDTQYF. Supplemented by reference TRBV25-1 and TRBJ2-3, the full variable domain reads EADIYQTPRYLVIGTGKKITLECSQTMGHDKMYWYQQDPGMELHLIHYSYGVNSTEKGDLSSESTVSRIRTEHFPLTLESARPSHTSQYLCASSSGGLAGVVDTQYFGPGTRLTVL.

This clone showed up just a few times. This chain connects TRBV27 to TRBJ1-2, with D perhaps matching TRBD1 (5 bases). V lost 3 bases and J lost 2, with 19 bases in between. The CDR3 extends over 17 amino acids. In germline, CDR1 is MNHEY, CDR2 SMNVEV (reference sequence). Here the CDR3 DNA reads TGTGCCAGCAGTTTTTTGCCATTAGGGGTAGGGAACTATGGCTACACCTTC. It yields the protein CASSFLPLGVGNYGYTF.

The V gene is TRBV7-9, the J gene TRBJ2-7; possible D gene TRBD2, 6 bases. The CDR3 is 11 residues long. Germline loops: CDR1 SEHNR, CDR2 FQNEAQ (reference sequence). CDR3 in amino acids: CATRGSYEQYF. DNA for the CDR3: TGTGCAACCCGGGGGTCCTACGAGCAGTACTTC.

This clone showed up just once. The rearrangement uses TRBV5-1 and TRBJ2-5; weak D call: TRBD2 (6 bases). The V end lost 0 bases, the J end lost 5 bases, and 11 bases lay between the germline ends. Germline CDR1 is SGHRS and CDR2 is YFSETQ. The CDR3 consists of 14 residues. The CDR3 spells CASSLGVGGETQYF. CDR3 nucleotide sequence: TGCGCCAGCAGCTTGGGGGTAGGAGGGGAGACCCAGTACTTC.

The genes are TRBV11-2 and TRBJ2-3, with D unresolved. The CDR3 extends over 17 amino acids. Germline V CDR1 and CDR2: SGHAT, FQNNGV. Deletions cut 1 base from V and 5 bases from J, with 19 bases between. The CDR3 sequence: CASSLGANRGPQDTQYF. The CDR3 bases are TGTGCCAGCAGCTTAGGGGCCAACAGAGGCCCACAAGATACGCAGTATTTT.

This clone was counted a single time. V gene TRBV7-9 combines with J gene TRBJ1-1; D gene uncertain. Germline V gene data show CDR1 as SEHNR and CDR2 as FQNEAQ (reference sequence). The CDR3 is 14 amino acids. With 1 base removed from V and 5 bases from J, the gap between germline ends came to 11 bases. The CDR3 bases are TGTGCCAGCAGCTTAGAATCGGGATTGACTGAAGCTTTCTTT. It codes for CASSLESGLTEAFF.

There are a few counts of this clone. The gene calls are TRBV15 and TRBJ2-6, with D uncertain. V lost 5 bases and J 2 bases, leaving 7 bases between the germline ends. From germline, CDR1 is LNHNV and CDR2 YYDKDF (reference sequence). The CDR3 loop spans 14 amino acids. The CDR3 DNA reads TGTGCCACCAGCGAGGCAACTGGGGCCAACGTCCTGACTTTC. Translation: CATSEATGANVLTF.

This clone was counted only a few times. The rearrangement links TRBV28 to TRBJ1-4; D is unresolved. This CDR3 spans 12 amino acids. With 2 bases removed from V and 6 bases from J, the gap between germline ends came to 4 bases. CDR1 and CDR2 from the germline V gene are MDHEN and SYDVKM. The CDR3 reads CASSLGDEKLFF. The CDR3 DNA reads TGTGCCAGCAGTTTAGGAGATGAAAAACTGTTTTTT.

The gene calls are TRBV15 and TRBJ2-3; weak D call: TRBD2 (6 bases). CDR3 size: 16 residues. Germline CDR1 reads LNHNV; CDR2 reads YYDKDF (reference sequence). V was cut by 3 bases and J by 1 base, with 14 bases left in between. Here the CDR3 reads CATSRTRLGGTDTQYF. CDR3 DNA: TGTGCCACCAGCAGGACTAGACTTGGAGGCACAGATACGCAGTATTTT.

The chain recombines TRBV5-1 with TRBJ2-7; 7 bases match TRBD1. Losses at the gene ends were 0 bases for V and 6 bases for J; bases not matched to a gene: 6. CDR1 and CDR2 (germline): SGHRS, YFSETQ. The CDR3 is 14 residues long. For the CDR3, the DNA is TGCGCCAGCAGCTTGGGACAGGGTCCATTCGAGCAGTACTTC. Encoded protein: CASSLGQGPFEQYF.

J is TRBJ2-3 and V is TRBV11-1, with a tentative D call TRBD1 (5 bases). Germline V gene data show CDR1 as SGHAT and CDR2 as FQDESV (reference sequence). The V gene lost 3 bases and the J gene lost 0 bases, with 7 bases spanning the gap. The CDR3 covers 14 residues. CDR3 amino acids: CASSFRQSTDTQYF. CDR3 bases: TGTGCCAGCAGCTTCCGACAGAGCACAGATACGCAGTATTTT.